The 26 T cell receptor beta chains in this list originate from one sample, sequenced in a study of beta chain features in type 1 diabetes. As every portion of the isolated RNA was reverse transcribed, the sequencing read expressed TCRB transcripts. Libraries were prepared by immunoSEQ multiplex PCR; TCRdb keeps only in-frame clonotypes and omits some of them. This sample has about 340,000 clones; about 14% occur once, and the top ten carry 0.013% to 0.015%. Whole-study findings and limits: TCRB CDR3 length was moderately but significantly reduced in all four CD4+ subsets of Type 1 diabetes patients.

Antigen specificity for these receptors is unknown. Source material: naive CD4+ T cells from blood. The receptors here all came from a woman in her late teens or twenties with type 1 diabetes.

The chain uses TRBV7-3 and TRBJ2-7; the match to TRBD2 covers 8 bases. Germline-derived CDR1 and CDR2 are SGHTA and FQGTGA. The CDR3 covers 14 residues. J gave up 0 bases and V 2 bases, and 0 bases lay outside the gene matches. In nucleotides, the CDR3 is TGTGCCAGCAGCTTAGGACTAGCCTCCTACGAGCAGTACTTC. Translation: CASSLGLASYEQYF.

The J gene is TRBJ1-2, the V gene TRBV15; 9 nucleotides match TRBD1. The CDR3 sequence is 15 residues long. Germline V gene lookup returns CDR1 LNHNV and CDR2 YYDKDF (reference sequence). The V gene end was trimmed by 3 bases and the J gene end by 2 bases; junction bases not matched to a gene: 4. The DNA of the CDR3 is TGTGCCACCAGCAGGGGGGGACAGGGAAACTATGGCTACACCTTC. Its translation is CATSRGGQGNYGYTF.

This clone has only a few counts. The genes are TRBV9 and TRBJ2-1; TRBD2 might be the D (5 bases). This CDR3 spans 17 amino acids. V lost 0 bases to trimming and J lost 10 bases, with 23 bases between them. Germline V gene data show CDR1 as SGDLS and CDR2 as YYNGEE. CDR3 coding DNA: TGTGCCAGCAGCGTAGGTGGAGGCGGGTCCCAGTTCGGGGAGCAGTTCTTC. Residues: CASSVGGGGSQFGEQFF.

This clone was picked up a small number of times. This rearrangement joins TRBV5-1 to TRBJ2-1, with TRBD1 matching over 8 bases. Trimming cost V 2 bases and J 8 bases; bases outside gene matches: 6. The CDR3 totals 14 residues. Germline V lookup: CDR1 SGHRS, CDR2 YFSETQ. The CDR3 sequence is CASSFRTGRDEQFF. CDR3 bases: TGCGCCAGCAGCTTCAGGACAGGGCGCGATGAGCAGTTCTTC.

The table lists this clone with a few counts. Other DNA sequences in the same sample also yield this CDR3. As DNA, the CDR3 is TGTGCCAGCAGCGTAGGTGGAGCGAACACCGGGGAGCTGTTTTTT. It encodes CASSVGGANTGELFF. V gene TRBV9 combines with J gene TRBJ2-2, with D uncertain. Trimming left V 0 bases short and J 0 bases short, with 6 bases between. The CDR3 spans 15 residues. CDR1 is SGDLS and CDR2 is YYNGEE in the germline V gene.

This clone was seen a few times. The chain couples TRBV7-9 to TRBJ1-1; D remains ambiguous. V was trimmed by 3 bases and J by 7 bases, leaving 12 bases between them. Germline V CDR1 and CDR2: SEHNR, FQNEAQ (reference sequence). The length of the CDR3 is 13 residues. The CDR3 reads CASSLRIPDEAFF. DNA of the CDR3: TGTGCCAGCAGCTTGAGAATCCCCGATGAAGCTTTCTTT.

This clone was detected only a few times. The V and J genes are TRBV5-1 and TRBJ2-2, with D tentatively TRBD2 (5 bases). V lost 2 bases and J 5 bases, leaving 13 bases between the germline ends. Germline values: CDR1 SGHRS, CDR2 YFSETQ. This CDR3 comprises 15 residues. CDR3 residues: CASSFGSRGTGELFF. The CDR3 DNA reads as TGCGCCAGCAGCTTTGGGAGTCGAGGGACCGGGGAGCTGTTTTTT.

This chain links TRBV7-8 with TRBJ1-2; TRBD1 agrees at 8 bases. Trimming cost V 4 bases and J 3 bases; bases outside gene matches: 7. The CDR3 totals 15 residues. Germline V gene lookup returns CDR1 SGHVS and CDR2 FQNEAQ. The CDR3 reads CASSSSTGGYYGYTF. For the CDR3, the DNA is TGTGCCAGCAGCTCTTCCACAGGGGGGTACTATGGCTACACCTTC.

The sample holds many counts of this clone. The J gene is TRBJ2-3, the V gene TRBV29-1, with 10 bases matching TRBD2. Germline-derived CDR1 and CDR2 are SQVTM and ANQGSEA. V shed 5 bases and J 6 bases; nucleotides not matched to a gene: 5. The CDR3 length is 13 residues. The CDR3 DNA sequence: TGCAGCGTTATAGCGGGAGGTCCGGATACGCAGTATTTT. Translating gives CSVIAGGPDTQYF.

V is TRBV19 and J is TRBJ2-6; D gene uncertain. The V gene lost 7 bases and the J gene lost 2 bases, with 6 bases spanning the gap. Germline CDR1 LNHDA, CDR2 SQIVND (reference sequence). There are 13 residues in the CDR3. The CDR3 nucleotides are TGTGCCAGTACTGGGCCTGGGGCCAACGTCCTGACTTTC. Its translation: CASTGPGANVLTF.

This chain uses TRBV7-2 with TRBJ1-2, with 7 bases lining up with TRBD1. The germline gives CDR1 SGHTA, CDR2 FQGNSA. V shed 6 bases and J 7 bases; nucleotides not matched to a gene: 5. CDR3 length equals 12 residues. The CDR3 bases are TGTGCCAGCAGTATGGACAGGACTGGCTACACCTTC. It specifies CASSMDRTGYTF.

This clone has just a few counts. The gene calls are TRBV2 and TRBJ2-7, with a weak D call TRBD2 (6 bases). The V end was cut by 7 bases, the J end by 5 bases, with 9 bases between. The CDR3 loop spans 11 amino acids. Germline lookup yields CDR1 SNHLY and CDR2 FYNNEI. CDR3 in amino acids: CASMGGNEQYF. CDR3 in DNA: TGTGCCAGCATGGGAGGTAACGAGCAGTACTTC.

On this clone itself: The identical CDR3 is also encoded by other nucleotide sequences in the sample. The V and J genes are TRBV5-1 and TRBJ2-7, with 7 nucleotides matching TRBD1. The germline gives CDR1 SGHRS, CDR2 YFSETQ. Trimming removed 4 bases from V and 3 bases from J; junction bases left unmatched: 7. The CDR3 is 14 amino acids. CDR3 coding DNA: TGCGCCAGCAGCGTGTGGACAGGTAGCTACGAGCAGTACGTC. Translation gives CASSVWTGSYEQYV.

This clone appeared a few times. The chain joins TRBV18 to TRBJ2-1; 12 bases agree with TRBD2. Germline V CDR1 and CDR2: KGHSH, LQKENI. CDR3 size: 17 residues. J was trimmed by 9 bases and V by 3 bases; bases with no gene match: 12. This chain's CDR3 is CASSPKGLAGRVGEQFF. CDR3 DNA sequence: TGTGCCAGCTCACCGAAAGGACTAGCGGGAAGGGTGGGTGAGCAGTTCTTC.

The chain joins TRBV11-2 to TRBJ2-5, with TRBD2 matching 13 bases. Germline lookup yields CDR1 SGHAT and CDR2 FQNNGV. V trimming: 1 base; J trimming: 2 bases; junction bases outside the gene matches: 4. The CDR3 is 17 amino acids. The CDR3: CASSLVPGLAGQETQYF. The DNA of the CDR3 is TGTGCCAGCAGCTTAGTACCGGGACTAGCGGGACAAGAGACCCAGTACTTC.

The CDR3 nucleotides are TGCGCCAGCAGCCAAGAAGACTTCTACAGGGGATGGTCCGGGGAGCTGTTTTTT. This encodes CASSQEDFYRGWSGELFF. The chain has TRBV4-3 and TRBJ2-2; 7 bases agree with TRBD1. With V trimmed by 0 bases and J by 6 bases, 13 bases remained unmatched. The CDR3 spans 18 residues. Per germline, CDR1 LGHNA and CDR2 YSLEER.

A few counts support this clone. The CDR3 nucleotides read TGTGCCAGCAGCCCTGCGGGGGCCCCGAACACTGAAGCTTTCTTT. Translated: CASSPAGAPNTEAFF. The J gene is TRBJ1-1, the V gene TRBV28; D possibly corresponds to TRBD1 (6 bases). CDR1 and CDR2 from the germline V gene are MDHEN and SYDVKM. This CDR3 is 15 amino acids long. The V end lost 6 bases, the J end lost 1 base, and 15 bases lay between the germline ends.

The gene calls are TRBV19 and TRBJ2-3; 9 bases are a match to TRBD1. Per the germline V gene, CDR1 is LNHDA and CDR2 is SQIVND (reference sequence). With V trimmed by 6 bases and J by 5 bases, 9 bases remained unmatched. The CDR3 has 15 residues. The CDR3 is CASRDTGGAVDTQYF. DNA of the CDR3: TGTGCCAGTAGAGACACAGGGGGCGCGGTAGATACGCAGTATTTT. Combining the CDR3 with reference TRBV19 and TRBJ2-3 gives the whole variable domain DGGITQSPKYLFRKEGQNVTLSCEQNLNHDAMYWYRQDPGQGLRLIYYSQIVNDFQKGDIAEGYSVSREKKESFPLTVTSAQKNPTAFYLCASRDTGGAVDTQYFGPGTRLTVL.

V gene TRBV28 combines with J gene TRBJ2-7, with 7 bases matching TRBD1. The CDR3 length is 15 residues. Trimming took 2 bases from V and 4 from J; bases not matched to a gene: 8. Germline CDR1 MDHEN, CDR2 SYDVKM. In DNA, the CDR3 is TGTGCCAGCAGTTTACGACAGGGAATGAGATACGAGCAGTACTTC. Its protein is CASSLRQGMRYEQYF.

The V gene is TRBV28, the J gene TRBJ1-1, with 8 positions matching TRBD1. The CDR3 contains 14 residues. CDR1 and CDR2 (germline): MDHEN, SYDVKM. V shed 6 bases, J shed 1 base, and the junction held 4 bases outside the gene matches. CDR3 nucleotides: TGTGCCAGCAGCCGACAGGGGTGGAACACTGAAGCTTTCTTT. Protein product: CASSRQGWNTEAFF.

The chain recombines TRBV5-8 with TRBJ1-2, with D tentatively TRBD1 (5 bases). The CDR3 covers 14 residues. V was pared by 4 bases and J by 2 bases, with 12 bases between. Germline V gene data show CDR1 as SGHTS and CDR2 as YDEGEE. The CDR3 region has the DNA TGTGCCAGCAGCCTCCCCGGGGGGAACTATGGCTACACCTTC. This gives the protein CASSLPGGNYGYTF.

This chain uses TRBV30 with TRBJ2-5, with D possibly being TRBD1 (5 bases). Matching the DNA end better, TRBJ2-7 makes the J call doubtful. This CDR3 has 14 amino acids. The germline V gene has CDR1 GTSNPN and CDR2 SVGIG (reference sequence). The CDR3 loop reads CAWSVGLSSYEQYF. In nucleotides, the CDR3 is TGTGCCTGGAGTGTGGGGCTATCCTCCTACGAGCAGTACTTC.

The chain is built from TRBV30 and TRBJ2-5; 7 nucleotides line up with TRBD1. The CDR3 sequence is 15 residues long. J lost 1 base, V lost 1 base, and 6 bases had no gene match. In germline, CDR1 is GTSNPN, CDR2 SVGIG (reference sequence). CDR3 region: CAWSAMTGPQETQYF. Written as DNA, the CDR3 is TGTGCCTGGAGTGCTATGACAGGGCCCCAAGAGACCCAGTACTTC.

The chain is built from TRBV28 and TRBJ2-7, with TRBD2 identical over 12 bases. The J segment lost 0 bases and the V segment lost 3 bases, leaving 6 bases of the junction unmatched. The CDR3 length is 17 residues. Germline assignment: CDR1 MDHEN and CDR2 SYDVKM. This CDR3 reads CASSFGGTSGLSYEQYF. In DNA form, the CDR3 reads TGTGCCAGCAGTTTCGGAGGGACTAGCGGGCTCTCCTACGAGCAGTACTTC.

CDR3 in amino acids: CASLNDRGHNEQFF. CDR3 bases: TGTGCCAGCCTTAATGACAGGGGCCACAATGAGCAGTTCTTC. The chain combines TRBV7-9 with TRBJ2-1; 8 positions match TRBD1. V dropped 8 bases and J dropped 5; count of bases not matched to a gene: 8. The CDR3 length is 14 residues. Germline V CDR1 and CDR2: SEHNR, FQNEAQ (reference sequence).

The chain combines TRBV9 with TRBJ2-5; 8 bases are shared with TRBD1. This CDR3 is built from 17 residues. V dropped 3 bases and J dropped 6; count of bases not matched to a gene: 16. CDR1 and CDR2 (germline): SGDLS, YYNGEE. The CDR3 spells CASSGTSGQGEAKTQYF. The CDR3 DNA reads as TGTGCCAGCAGCGGGACCTCCGGACAGGGCGAGGCGAAGACCCAGTACTTC.